This is a list of T cell receptor beta chains from one sample in a study of blood T cell repertoires in COVID-19. The data were produced by immunoSEQ multiplex PCR, yet TCRdb's version contains in-frame clones alone and is incomplete. Of around 150,000 clones listed, approximately 86% are singletons. The sequenced sample consisted of peripheral blood. The source of these receptors is a man aged 18 to 30 with acute or convalescent COVID-19. Each CDR3 is given with its conserved first and last residue. The order of the fields is J gene, V gene, CDR3 protein.

>TRBJ1-5|TRBV7-9
CASSQDTVQPQHF
>TRBJ2-3|TRBV7-3
CASSLTTGNPYTDTQYF
>TRBJ1-6|TRBV19
CASSLQGSSSPLHF
>TRBJ2-5|TRBV6-2/TRBV6-3
CASSPPAGGAETQYF
>TRBJ1-6|TRBV25-1
CASATGGMNSPLHF
>TRBJ2-7|TRBV5-1
CASSEQGTEQYF
>TRBJ1-1|TRBV2
CASSTDSGTEAFF
>TRBJ1-3|TRBV15
CATSRDQGGFGDTIYF
>TRBJ1-5|TRBV6-5
CASRALLKPQHF
>TRBJ2-3|TRBV2
CASSKKRTRLDTQYF
>TRBJ1-1|TRBV9
CASSPTGRQGNTEAFF
>TRBJ2-2|TRBV9
CASTRSVNTGELFF
>TRBJ2-7|TRBV19
CASSIVGGGTYEQYF
>TRBJ1-3|TRBV11-2
CASSATGGAGNTIYF
>TRBJ2-7|TRBV14
CASSQISDSSYEQYF
>TRBJ2-2|TRBV11-2
CASSDSGNTGELFF
>TRBJ2-5|TRBV9
CASSVGLAGGGETQYF
>TRBJ2-3|TRBV14
CASSQDPYAPQYF